The T cell receptor beta chain described here comes from a study of tumor and adjacent non-tumor tissue in lung cancer. RNA was extracted from bulk tissue without any cell sorting. A modified ARM-PCR protocol with three rounds of nested PCR amplified TCRbeta. TCRdb re-called the multiplex PCR reads with MiXCR, one entry per CDR3 protein. The sample has fewer than 85,000 distinct CDR3 sequences, 65% to 90% seen once. As concerns this clonotype: One junction end disagrees with the germline gene, perhaps due to a read error.

The CDR3 runs to 14 residues. From germline, CDR1 is SQVTM and CDR2 ANQGSEA. Sequences were obtained from lung tumor tissue. This chain joins TRBV29-1 and TRBJ2-1; D remains unclear. This sequence was found in a woman between 45 and 60 years old with non-small cell lung cancer. This CDR3 is CSVKQVYSYNEHFF. The CDR3 DNA reads as TGCAGTGTTAAACAAGTCTACTCCTACAATGAGCACTTCTTC.